These 14 T cell receptor beta chains were all obtained from the same sample, sequenced in a study of T cells in Graves' hyperthyroidism and ophthalmopathy (dated by TCRdb to between 2018 and 2021). Library creation used multiplex PCR. TCRdb shows the sequencer as Illumina HiSeq 2000. The TCR beta CDR3 regions were amplified from the RNA transcripts. A first-round RT-PCR of the TCR CDR3 used the HTBI primer set with the Qiagen OneStep RT-PCR kit. The public reads were reprocessed in TCRdb via fastp at Q25 and MiXCR, keeping in-frame beta chains. Every entry covers one CDR3 protein and lists the most common genes and DNA from its rows. This sample has roughly 330,000 distinct CDR3 sequences in its table, and 16% of those were observed once. Clones ranked in the top ten supply around 33% of the sample. Sequenced sample: blood. Source of these receptors: a man aged 25 to 40 with Graves' hyperthyroidism.

The rearrangement joins TRBV19 to TRBJ1-5; D is perhaps TRBD1 (5 bases). Trimming took 3 bases from V and 3 from J, leaving 15 bases between them. In germline, CDR1 is LNHDA, CDR2 SQIVND (reference sequence). The CDR3 contains 16 residues. The CDR3 coding sequence is TGTGCCAGTAGTATGGGGTGGGGGACTCACAATCAGCCCCAGCATTTT. Protein sequence: CASSMGWGTHNQPQHF.

The sample holds many counts of this clonotype. In DNA form, the CDR3 reads TGTGCCAGCAGCTTACAGCCGTACACTGAAGCTTTCTTT. Its translation is CASSLQPYTEAFF. The chain employs TRBV7-3 and TRBJ1-1; D remains ambiguous. V lost 2 bases and J 3 bases, leaving 7 bases between the germline ends. Per germline, CDR1 SGHTA and CDR2 FQGTGA. The CDR3 spans 13 residues.

This clonotype came up many times. V usage is TRBV20-1 and J usage is TRBJ2-3; D remains ambiguous. Germline values: CDR1 DFQATT, CDR2 SNEGSKA (reference sequence). CDR3 length: 13 amino acids. With 0 bases removed from V and 2 bases from J, the gap between germline ends came to 6 bases. CDR3 sequence reads: CSAREVNTDTQYF. The CDR3 bases are TGCAGTGCTAGAGAGGTGAACACAGATACGCAGTATTTT.

The V call is TRBV10-3, the J call TRBJ2-1; D is ambiguous. Germline-derived CDR1 and CDR2 are ENHRY and SYGVKD. V dropped 4 bases and J dropped 4 bases, with 14 bases sitting between them. This CDR3 is built from 15 residues. CDR3 bases: TGTGCCATCAGTGCTCGACGAGAGCAGTACAATGAGCAGTTCTTC. Encoded protein: CAISARREQYNEQFF.

This clonotype was detected only a few times. The CDR3 DNA reads TGCGCCAGCAGCCTAGCGCGTGAGCAGTTCTTC. Translated, it gives CASSLAREQFF. This rearrangement joins TRBV5-1 to TRBJ2-1, with D tentatively TRBD2 (6 bases). Germline lookup yields CDR1 SGHRS and CDR2 YFSETQ. The V and J ends lost 4 bases and 9 bases respectively, with 8 bases between them. The CDR3 runs to 11 residues.

V is TRBV20-1 and J is TRBJ1-2; possible D gene TRBD1, 6 bases. CDR1 and CDR2 (germline): DFQATT, SNEGSKA (reference sequence). The CDR3 is made up of 16 amino acids. V lost 1 base to trimming and J lost 4 bases, with 19 bases between them. This CDR3 reads CSARAGGLNPSYGYTF. DNA for the CDR3: TGCAGTGCTAGAGCTGGGGGCCTGAACCCTAGCTATGGCTACACCTTC.

This clonotype came up many times. The chain recombines TRBV5-1 with TRBJ2-7; perhaps TRBD2 as D (6 bases). Trimming took 0 bases from V and 2 from J, leaving 9 bases between them. CDR1 is SGHRS and CDR2 is YFSETQ in the germline V gene. The CDR3 contains 14 residues. The CDR3: CASSLAGSTYEQYF. The CDR3 DNA reads as TGCGCCAGCAGCTTGGCCGGGAGTACCTACGAGCAGTACTTC.

This clonotype turned up a few times. The chain joins TRBV20-1 to TRBJ2-7, with TRBD2 matching 7 bases. V was pared by 0 bases and J by 5 bases, with 10 bases of the junction left unmatched. Germline V gene data show CDR1 as DFQATT and CDR2 as SNEGSKA (reference sequence). This CDR3 is built from 15 residues. Here the CDR3 DNA reads TGCAGTGCTAGAGATCGAGGCGGGAGAGGCGACGAGCAGTACTTC. Translated: CSARDRGGRGDEQYF.

This chain links TRBV5-1 with TRBJ2-1; possibly TRBD2 for D (5 bases). There are 15 residues in the CDR3. Germline-derived CDR1 and CDR2 are SGHRS and YFSETQ. The V end was cut by 8 bases, the J end by 8 bases, with 23 bases between. The CDR3 loop is CASRHSEGRSDEQFF. The DNA for the CDR3 is TGCGCCAGTCGTCACTCAGAGGGCCGATCCGATGAGCAGTTCTTC.

The chain combines TRBV24-1 with TRBJ2-2; D might be TRBD1 (5 bases). The length of the CDR3 is 13 residues. V was shortened by 7 bases and J by 8 bases, with 13 bases between the two germline ends. Germline V gene sequence: CDR1 KGHDR, CDR2 SFDVKD. CDR3 in DNA: TGTGCCACCAGGGGGCAGCTCGCAGGGGAGCTGTTTTTT. It specifies CATRGQLAGELFF.

The chain has TRBV6-1 and TRBJ2-3, with 8 bases matching TRBD2. CDR1 MNHNS and CDR2 SASEGT come from the germline V gene. The V gene end was trimmed by 4 bases and the J gene end by 14 bases; junction bases not matched to a gene: 11. This CDR3 has 13 residues. CDR3 nucleotides: TGTGCCAGCAGTGCGGGGACCCGGACTAGCAGGTATTTT. This encodes CASSAGTRTSRYF.

The CDR3 loop reads CASSLYRDSNQPQHF. CDR3 nucleotides: TGTGCCAGTAGTTTGTACAGGGATAGTAATCAGCCCCAGCATTTT. The rearrangement uses TRBV19 and TRBJ1-5; D possibly corresponds to TRBD1 (6 bases). The V and J ends lost 5 bases and 4 bases respectively, with 15 bases between them. Germline loops: CDR1 LNHDA, CDR2 SQIVND (reference sequence). There are 15 residues in the CDR3.

This clonotype has only a few counts. The rearrangement joins TRBV19 to TRBJ1-1, with unresolved D. Germline V lookup: CDR1 LNHDA, CDR2 SQIVND (reference sequence). This CDR3 is 15 amino acids long. V was trimmed by 2 bases and J by 5 bases, leaving 15 bases between them. CDR3 sequence reads: CASSINHGGDTEAFF. DNA of the CDR3: TGTGCCAGTAGTATAAATCACGGCGGGGATACTGAAGCTTTCTTT.

This clonotype was counted at least ten times. The rearrangement joins TRBV3-1 to TRBJ2-1; tentatively, D is TRBD1 (5 bases). V lost 4 bases to trimming and J lost 6 bases, with 10 bases between them. Germline V CDR1 and CDR2: LGHDT, YNNKEL (reference sequence). The CDR3 runs to 13 residues. The CDR3 loop reads CASSPTGFNEQFF. CDR3 nucleotide sequence: TGTGCCAGCAGCCCCACAGGCTTCAATGAGCAGTTCTTC.